This T cell receptor beta chain derives from a study of OX40 agonist ivuxolimab in advanced cancers. Study-wide background: Patients received intravenous ivuxolimab every 2 weeks at 0.01 to 10 mg/kg. The dose-escalation cohort had hepatocellular carcinoma, melanoma, renal cell or head and neck cancer.

This CDR3 contains 14 residues. CDR1 and CDR2 from the germline V gene are SGHRS and YFSETQ. Trimming cost V 0 bases and J 2 bases, with 8 bases left between them. The protocol was immunoSEQ multiplex PCR, while the TCRdb copy is restricted to in-frame clones and leaves out a portion. The top ten clones hold about 0.57% of a sample with 70,000 to 75,000 clones, 85% of them seen once. The TCR sequence derives from an adult with an advanced solid tumor such as melanoma, head and neck, liver or kidney cancer. This chain links TRBV5-1 with TRBJ1-1; D not certain. This specimen was CD4+ or CD8+ T cells sorted from blood, taken in a trial of the OX40 agonist ivuxolimab. The CDR3 bases are TGCGCCAGCAGCTTGGTAGGCGGTAACACTGAAGCTTTCTTT. Protein sequence: CASSLVGGNTEAFF.